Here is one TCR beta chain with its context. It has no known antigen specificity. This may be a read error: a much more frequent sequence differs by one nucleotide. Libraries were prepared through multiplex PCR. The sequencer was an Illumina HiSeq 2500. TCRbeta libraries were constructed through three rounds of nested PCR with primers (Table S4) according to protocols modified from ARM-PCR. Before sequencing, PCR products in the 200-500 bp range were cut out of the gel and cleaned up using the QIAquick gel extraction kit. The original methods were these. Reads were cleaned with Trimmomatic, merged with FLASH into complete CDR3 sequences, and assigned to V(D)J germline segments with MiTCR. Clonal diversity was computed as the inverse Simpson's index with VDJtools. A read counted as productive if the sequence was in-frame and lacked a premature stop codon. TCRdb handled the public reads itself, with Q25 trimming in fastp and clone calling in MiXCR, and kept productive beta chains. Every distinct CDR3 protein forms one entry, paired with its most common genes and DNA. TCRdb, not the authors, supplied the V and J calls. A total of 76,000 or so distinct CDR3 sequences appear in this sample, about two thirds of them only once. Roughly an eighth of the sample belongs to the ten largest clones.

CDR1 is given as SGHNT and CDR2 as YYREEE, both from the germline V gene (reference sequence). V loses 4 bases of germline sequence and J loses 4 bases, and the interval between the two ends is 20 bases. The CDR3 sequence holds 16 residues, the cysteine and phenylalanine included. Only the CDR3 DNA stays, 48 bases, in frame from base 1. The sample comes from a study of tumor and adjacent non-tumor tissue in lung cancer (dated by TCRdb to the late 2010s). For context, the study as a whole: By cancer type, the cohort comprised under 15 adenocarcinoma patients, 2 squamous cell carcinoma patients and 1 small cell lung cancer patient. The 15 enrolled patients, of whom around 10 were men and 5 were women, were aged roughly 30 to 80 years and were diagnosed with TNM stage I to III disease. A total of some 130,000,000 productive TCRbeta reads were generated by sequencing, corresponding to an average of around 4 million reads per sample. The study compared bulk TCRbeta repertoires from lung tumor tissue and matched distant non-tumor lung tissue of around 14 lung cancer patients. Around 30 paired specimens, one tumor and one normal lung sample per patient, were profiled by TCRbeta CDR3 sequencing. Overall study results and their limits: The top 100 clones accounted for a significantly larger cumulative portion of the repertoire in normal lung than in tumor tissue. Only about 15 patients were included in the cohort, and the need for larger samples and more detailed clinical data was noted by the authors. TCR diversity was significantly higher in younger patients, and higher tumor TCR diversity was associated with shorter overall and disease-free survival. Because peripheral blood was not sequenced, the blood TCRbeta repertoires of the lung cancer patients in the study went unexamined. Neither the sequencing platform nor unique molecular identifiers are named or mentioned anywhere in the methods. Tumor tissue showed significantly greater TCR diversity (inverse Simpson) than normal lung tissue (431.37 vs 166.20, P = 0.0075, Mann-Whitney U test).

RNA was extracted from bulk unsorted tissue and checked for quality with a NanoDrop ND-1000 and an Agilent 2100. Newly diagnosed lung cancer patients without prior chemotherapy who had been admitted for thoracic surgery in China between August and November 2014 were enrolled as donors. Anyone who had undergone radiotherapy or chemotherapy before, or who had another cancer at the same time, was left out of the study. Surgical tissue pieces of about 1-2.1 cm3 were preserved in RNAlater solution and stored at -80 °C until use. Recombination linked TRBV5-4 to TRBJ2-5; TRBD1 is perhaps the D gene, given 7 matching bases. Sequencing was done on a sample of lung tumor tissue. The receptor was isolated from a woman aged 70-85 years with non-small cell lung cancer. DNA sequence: TGTGCCAGCAGCCCAAGGACAGGAGGGAACCGAGAGACCCAGTACTTC. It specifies CASSPRTGGNRETQYF.